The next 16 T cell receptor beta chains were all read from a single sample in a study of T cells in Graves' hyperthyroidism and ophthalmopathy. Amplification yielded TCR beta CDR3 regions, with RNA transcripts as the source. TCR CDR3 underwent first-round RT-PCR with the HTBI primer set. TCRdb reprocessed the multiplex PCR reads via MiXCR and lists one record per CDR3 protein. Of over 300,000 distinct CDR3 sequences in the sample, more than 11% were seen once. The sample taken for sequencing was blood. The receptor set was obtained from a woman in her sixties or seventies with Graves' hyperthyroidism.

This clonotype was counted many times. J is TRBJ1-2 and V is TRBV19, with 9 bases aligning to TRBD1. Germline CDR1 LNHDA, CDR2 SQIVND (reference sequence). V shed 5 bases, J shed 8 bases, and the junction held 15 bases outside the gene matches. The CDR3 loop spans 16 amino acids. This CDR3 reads CASSQTSSQGARGYTF. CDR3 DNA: TGTGCCAGTAGTCAAACCTCCTCACAGGGGGCGCGCGGCTACACCTTC.

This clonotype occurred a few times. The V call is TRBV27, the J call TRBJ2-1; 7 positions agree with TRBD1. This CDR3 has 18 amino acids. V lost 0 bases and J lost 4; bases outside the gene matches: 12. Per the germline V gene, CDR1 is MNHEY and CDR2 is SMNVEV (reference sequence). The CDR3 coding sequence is TGTGCCAGCAGTTTATCCAGCGGACAGGCGGCAGGGTACAATGAGCAGTTCTTC. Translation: CASSLSSGQAAGYNEQFF.

The DNA for the CDR3 is TGCAGTGCTAGAGACCCCACAGGGGCGGGGAAAACCGGGGAGCTGTTTTTT. Encoded protein: CSARDPTGAGKTGELFF. The chain employs TRBV20-1 and TRBJ2-2; the D gene is possibly TRBD1 (7 bases). The CDR3 consists of 17 residues. Trimming took off 0 bases at V and 5 bases at J, with 19 bases between the two ends. Germline-derived CDR1 and CDR2 are DFQATT and SNEGSKA (reference sequence).

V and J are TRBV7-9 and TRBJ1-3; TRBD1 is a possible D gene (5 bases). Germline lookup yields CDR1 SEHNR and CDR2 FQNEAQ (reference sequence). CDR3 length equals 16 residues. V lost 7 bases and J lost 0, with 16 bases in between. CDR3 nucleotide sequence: TGTGCCAGCACCCCCCCGGGACTCCCCTCTGGAAACACCATATATTTT. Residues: CASTPPGLPSGNTIYF.

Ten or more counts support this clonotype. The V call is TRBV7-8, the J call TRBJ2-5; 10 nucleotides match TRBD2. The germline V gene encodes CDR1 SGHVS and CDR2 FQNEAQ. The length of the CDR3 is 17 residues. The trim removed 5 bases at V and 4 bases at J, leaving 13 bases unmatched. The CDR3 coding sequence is TGTGCCAGCAGCAAATCGGCTAGCGGGAGAGGGATAGAGACCCAGTACTTC. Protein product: CASSKSASGRGIETQYF.

In DNA, the CDR3 is TGTGCCACCAGCAGAGACCATGTCCCTCTCCGTTCTAACTATGGCTACACCTTC. Translating gives CATSRDHVPLRSNYGYTF. V usage is TRBV15 and J usage is TRBJ1-2; no firm D call. Germline V gene lookup returns CDR1 LNHNV and CDR2 YYDKDF (reference sequence). V was pared by 0 bases and J by 0 bases, with 17 bases between. The CDR3 totals 18 residues.

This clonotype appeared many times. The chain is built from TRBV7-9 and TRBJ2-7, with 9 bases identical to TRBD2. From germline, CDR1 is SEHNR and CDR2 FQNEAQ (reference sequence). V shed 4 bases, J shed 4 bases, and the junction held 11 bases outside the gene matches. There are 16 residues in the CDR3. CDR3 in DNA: TGTGCCAGCAGCTCGCGGCTAGGGCTAGCGGGATACGAGCAGTACTTC. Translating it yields CASSSRLGLAGYEQYF.

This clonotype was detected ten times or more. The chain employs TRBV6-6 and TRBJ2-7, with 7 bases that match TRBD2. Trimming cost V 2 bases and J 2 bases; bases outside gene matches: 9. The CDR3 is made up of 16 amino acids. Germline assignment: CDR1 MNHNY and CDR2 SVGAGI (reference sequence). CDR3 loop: CASSYPGLAEPYEQYF. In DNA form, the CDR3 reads TGTGCCAGCAGTTACCCTGGTCTAGCGGAACCCTACGAGCAGTACTTC.

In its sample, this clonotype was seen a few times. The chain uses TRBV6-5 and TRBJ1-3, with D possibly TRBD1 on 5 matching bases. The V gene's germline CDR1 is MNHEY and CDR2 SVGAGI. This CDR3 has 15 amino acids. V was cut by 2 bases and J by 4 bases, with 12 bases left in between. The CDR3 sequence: CASSYQGVTGNTIYF. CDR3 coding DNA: TGTGCCAGCAGTTACCAAGGGGTTACGGGAAACACCATATATTTT.

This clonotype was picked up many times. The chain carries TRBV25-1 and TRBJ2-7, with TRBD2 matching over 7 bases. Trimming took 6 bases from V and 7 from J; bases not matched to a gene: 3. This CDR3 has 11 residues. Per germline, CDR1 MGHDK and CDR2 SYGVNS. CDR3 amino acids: CASSEGGEQYF. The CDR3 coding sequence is TGTGCCAGCAGCGAGGGAGGGGAGCAGTACTTC.

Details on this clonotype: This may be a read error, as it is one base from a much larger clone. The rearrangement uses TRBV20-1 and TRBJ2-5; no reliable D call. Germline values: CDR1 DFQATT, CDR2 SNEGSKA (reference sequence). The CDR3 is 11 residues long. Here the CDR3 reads CSAPGMGRMHF. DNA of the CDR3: TGCAGTGCCCCTGGAATGGGAAGAATGCACTTC.

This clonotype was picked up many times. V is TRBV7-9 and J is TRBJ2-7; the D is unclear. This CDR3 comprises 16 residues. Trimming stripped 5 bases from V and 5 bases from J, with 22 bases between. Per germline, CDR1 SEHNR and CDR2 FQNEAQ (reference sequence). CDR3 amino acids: CASSPRVPLRFNEQYF. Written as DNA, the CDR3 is TGTGCCAGCAGCCCTCGGGTCCCCCTACGATTCAACGAGCAGTACTTC.

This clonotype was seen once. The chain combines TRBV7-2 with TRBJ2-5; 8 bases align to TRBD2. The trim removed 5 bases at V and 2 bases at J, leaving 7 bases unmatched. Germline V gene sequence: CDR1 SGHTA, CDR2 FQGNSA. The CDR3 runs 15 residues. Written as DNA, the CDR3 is TGTGCCAGCAGCATTAGAGCGGGAGTGCAAGAGACCCAGTACTTC. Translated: CASSIRAGVQETQYF.

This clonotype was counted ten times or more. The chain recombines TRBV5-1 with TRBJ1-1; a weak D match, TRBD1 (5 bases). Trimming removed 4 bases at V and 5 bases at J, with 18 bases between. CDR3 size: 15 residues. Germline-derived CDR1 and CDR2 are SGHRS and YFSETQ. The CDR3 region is CASSTSGPRITEAFF. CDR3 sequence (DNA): TGCGCCAGCAGCACCTCGGGACCAAGGATAACTGAAGCTTTCTTT.

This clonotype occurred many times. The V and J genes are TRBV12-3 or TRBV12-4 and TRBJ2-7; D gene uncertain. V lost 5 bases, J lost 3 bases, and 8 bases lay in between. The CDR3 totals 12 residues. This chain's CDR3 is CASSPQVYEQYF. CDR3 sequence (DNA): TGTGCCAGCAGTCCCCAAGTCTACGAGCAGTACTTC.

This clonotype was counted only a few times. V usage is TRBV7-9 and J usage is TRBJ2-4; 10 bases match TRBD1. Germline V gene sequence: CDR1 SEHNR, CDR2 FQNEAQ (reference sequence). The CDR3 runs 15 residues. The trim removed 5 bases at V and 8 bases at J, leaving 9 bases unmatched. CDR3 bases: TGTGCCAGCAGCCTGGGGACAGGGGTTGGAGACATTCAGTACTTC. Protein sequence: CASSLGTGVGDIQYF. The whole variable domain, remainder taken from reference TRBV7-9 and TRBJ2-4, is DTGVSQNPRHKITKRGQNVTFRCDPISEHNRLYWYRQTLGQGPEFLTYFQNEAQLEKSRLLSDRFSAERPKGSFSTLEIQRTEQGDSAMYLCASSLGTGVGDIQYFGAGTRLSVL.